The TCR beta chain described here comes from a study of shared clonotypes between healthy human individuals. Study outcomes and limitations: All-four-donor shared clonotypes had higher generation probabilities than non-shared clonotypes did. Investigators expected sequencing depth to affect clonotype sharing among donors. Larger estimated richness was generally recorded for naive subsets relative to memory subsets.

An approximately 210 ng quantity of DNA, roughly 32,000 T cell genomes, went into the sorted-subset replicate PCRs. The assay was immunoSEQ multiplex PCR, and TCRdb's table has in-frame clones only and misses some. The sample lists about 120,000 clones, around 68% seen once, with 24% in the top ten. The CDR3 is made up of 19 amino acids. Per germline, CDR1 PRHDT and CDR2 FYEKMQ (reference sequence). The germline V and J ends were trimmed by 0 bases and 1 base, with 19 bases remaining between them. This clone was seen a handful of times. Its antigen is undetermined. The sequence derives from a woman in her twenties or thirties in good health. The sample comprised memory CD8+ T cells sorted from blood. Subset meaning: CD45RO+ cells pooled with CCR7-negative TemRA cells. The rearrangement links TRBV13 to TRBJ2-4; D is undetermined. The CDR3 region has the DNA TGTGCCAGCAGCTTAGGGTTTGGAAGTTTGGCCCGGGCCAAAAACATTCAGTACTTC. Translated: CASSLGFGSLARAKNIQYF.